What follows are 26 T cell receptor beta chains derived from one specimen sequenced in a study of human T cells and chemical hapten exposure. TCRdb recomputed calls from the RACE reads with MiXCR, one row per CDR3 protein. The repertoire has approximately 350,000 distinct CDR3 sequences, 6% to 7% of them found once; the top ten carry roughly 5.4%. Noted time point: patch test 2, 6 weeks after DPC sensitization. Noted treatment: therapeutic diphenylcyclopropenone sensitization with weekly scalp DPC. Sequenced material: whole blood, taken in connection with sensitization to the hapten diphenylcyclopropenone (DPC). The receptors derive from a woman under 30 with alopecia areata. Some clones in this sample may be carry-over from other donors' samples.

The chain combines TRBV5-6 with TRBJ2-7; TRBD1 agrees at 7 bases. Germline CDR1 SGHDT, CDR2 YYEEEE. CDR3 size: 17 residues. V lost 2 bases and J lost 1; bases outside the gene matches: 12. CDR3 sequence: CASSFGTDRVRSYEQYF. The CDR3 nucleotides read TGTGCCAGCAGCTTCGGTACCGACAGGGTACGTTCCTACGAGCAGTACTTC.

The sample holds many counts of this clonotype. The chain recombines TRBV6-2 or TRBV6-3 with TRBJ1-1; D uncertain. Germline V gives CDR1 MNHEY, CDR2 SVGEGT. The V gene lost 7 bases and the J gene lost 2 bases, with 17 bases spanning the gap. This CDR3 region has 15 residues. CDR3 region: CASTQYGRLNTEAFF. As DNA, the CDR3 is TGTGCCAGCACCCAGTATGGACGACTAAACACTGAAGCTTTCTTT.

The rearrangement joins TRBV6-6 to TRBJ1-5, with 9 positions matching TRBD1. J was trimmed by 6 bases and V by 6 bases; bases with no gene match: 6. The V gene's germline CDR1 is MNHNY and CDR2 SVGAGI (reference sequence). This CDR3 has 14 residues. The DNA for the CDR3 is TGTGCCAGCAGCTCGACAGGGGGTCCTCAGCCCCAGCATTTT. It yields the protein CASSSTGGPQPQHF.

This clonotype was counted at least ten times. CDR3 in DNA: TGTGCCAGCAGTTACCGGGTAGCTAACTATGGCTACACCTTC. This encodes CASSYRVANYGYTF. The chain carries TRBV6-5 and TRBJ1-2; D remains ambiguous. CDR3 length equals 14 residues. Germline loops: CDR1 MNHEY, CDR2 SVGAGI. V was shortened by 2 bases and J by 0 bases, with 7 bases between the two germline ends.

This clonotype appeared a few times. The chain employs TRBV2 and TRBJ1-1, with no clear D. Trimming removed 3 bases at V and 5 bases at J, with 10 bases between. The germline V gene has CDR1 SNHLY and CDR2 FYNNEI. The CDR3 loop spans 13 amino acids. The chain's CDR3 is CASSDEGWTEAFF. CDR3 coding DNA: TGTGCCAGCAGTGATGAGGGTTGGACTGAAGCTTTCTTT.

The CDR3 loop reads CASSSPGGAGGELFF. In nucleotides, the CDR3 is TGTGCCAGCAGCTCCCCAGGGGGCGCGGGCGGGGAGCTGTTTTTT. This chain connects TRBV12-3 or TRBV12-4 to TRBJ2-2; 8 nucleotides align to TRBD1. V lost 6 bases and J lost 7; bases outside the gene matches: 10. The CDR3 has 15 residues.

The V gene is TRBV12-3 or TRBV12-4, the J gene TRBJ1-1; D is possibly TRBD1 (6 bases). The CDR3 runs to 14 residues. Trimming pared 5 bases from V and 4 bases from J, leaving 14 bases between. In DNA, the CDR3 is TGTGCCAGCAGTCCAGGACAGCGGGGCACTGAAGCTTTCTTT. This sequence encodes CASSPGQRGTEAFF.

The genes are TRBV4-1 and TRBJ1-6; 9 positions match TRBD1. Trimming took 1 base from V and 8 from J; bases not matched to a gene: 3. The CDR3 length is 15 residues. The germline V gene encodes CDR1 MGHRA and CDR2 YSYEKL. CDR3 DNA: TGCGCCAGCAGCCAAGTGGACAGGGGTTATTCACCCCTCCACTTT. Protein sequence: CASSQVDRGYSPLHF.

This clonotype was seen ten or more times. This chain links TRBV11-3 with TRBJ2-1; D not resolved. V was pared by 5 bases and J by 7 bases, with 9 bases between. The CDR3 loop spans 12 amino acids. Germline assignment: CDR1 SGHNT and CDR2 YENEEA. CDR3 in amino acids: CASSQTGNEQFF. CDR3 bases: TGTGCCAGCAGCCAGACCGGAAATGAGCAGTTCTTC.

Many counts were recorded for this clonotype. The chain is built from TRBV10-3 and TRBJ2-6, with a tentative D call TRBD1 (7 bases). This CDR3 has 19 residues. Deletions cut 0 bases from V and 0 bases from J, with 15 bases between. Germline CDR1 and CDR2: ENHRY and SYGVKD. The CDR3 DNA is TGTGCCATCAGTGAGTCGATGGAGGGGGCTTACTCTGGGGCCAACGTCCTGACTTTC. Protein sequence: CAISESMEGAYSGANVLTF.

This clonotype has a count of ten or more. The J gene is TRBJ2-3, the V gene TRBV28; D possibly uses TRBD1 or TRBD2 (5 bases each). CDR1 is MDHEN and CDR2 is SYDVKM in the germline V gene. The CDR3 runs to 14 residues. Trimming left V 9 bases short and J 3 bases short, with 16 bases between. The CDR3 nucleotides read TGTGCCAGTACGGGGCCCCTATTTACAGATACGCAGTATTTT. Amino acid sequence: CASTGPLFTDTQYF.

This clonotype was counted at least ten times. The CDR3 protein is CSITGGYTDTQYF. The CDR3 DNA reads TGCAGCATCACAGGGGGCTACACAGATACGCAGTATTTT. This chain uses TRBV29-1 with TRBJ2-3, with 9 bases matching TRBD1. The CDR3 spans 13 residues. Germline lookup yields CDR1 SQVTM and CDR2 ANQGSEA. V was clipped by 8 bases and J by 2 bases; unmatched bases: 5.

The CDR3 protein is CASSQDTQGYGYTF. CDR3 DNA sequence: TGTGCCAGCAGCCAAGATACCCAGGGCTATGGCTACACCTTC. The J gene is TRBJ1-2, the V gene TRBV4-2, with D possibly matching TRBD1 (5 bases). Trimming pared 0 bases from V and 4 bases from J, leaving 9 bases between. Germline values: CDR1 LGHNA, CDR2 YNFKEQ. The CDR3 is made up of 14 amino acids.

The chain carries TRBV5-6 and TRBJ1-5; D is perhaps TRBD1 (6 bases). The CDR3 extends over 14 amino acids. Deletions cut 4 bases from V and 7 bases from J, with 15 bases between. CDR1 is SGHDT and CDR2 is YYEEEE in the germline V gene. The CDR3 here is CASSQGGGRQPQHF. The CDR3, as DNA: TGTGCCAGCAGCCAAGGAGGGGGACGGCAGCCCCAGCATTTT.

This clonotype was recorded many times. The V and J genes are TRBV3-1 and TRBJ2-5; 9 bases are a match to TRBD2. This CDR3 is built from 15 residues. From germline, CDR1 is LGHDT and CDR2 YNNKEL (reference sequence). V trimming: 4 bases; J trimming: 2 bases; junction bases outside the gene matches: 5. For the CDR3, the DNA is TGTGCCAGCAGCCCGCGGCTAGCGGGGCAAGAGACCCAGTACTTC. Translating it yields CASSPRLAGQETQYF.

The chain employs TRBV6-2 or TRBV6-3 and TRBJ1-5, with D maybe TRBD1 (5 bases). This CDR3 is built from 15 residues. The V end lost 4 bases, the J end lost 3 bases, and 13 bases lay between the germline ends. Germline CDR1 MNHEY, CDR2 SVGEGT. The CDR3 DNA reads as TGTGCCAGCAGTTTCTTCCCGGGGCCCAATCAGCCCCAGCATTTT. This sequence encodes CASSFFPGPNQPQHF.

This clonotype was observed a few times. The DNA for the CDR3 is TGTGCCAGCCACCATAGGGTAGCGGTAACTAATGAAAAACTGTTTTTT. Residues: CASHHRVAVTNEKLFF. The chain recombines TRBV5-5 with TRBJ1-4, with D unclear. The CDR3 runs to 16 residues. V was clipped by 7 bases and J by 1 base, with 17 bases between them. The germline CDR1 and CDR2 sequences are SGHKS and YYEKEE (reference sequence).

The chain has TRBV9 and TRBJ2-1; 7 positions match TRBD1. The J segment lost 3 bases and the V segment lost 0 bases, leaving 6 bases of the junction unmatched. Germline V lookup: CDR1 SGDLS, CDR2 YYNGEE. This CDR3 has 16 residues. In DNA form, the CDR3 reads TGTGCCAGCAGCGTAGATGCCGGACAGGTCTACAATGAGCAGTTCTTC. It encodes CASSVDAGQVYNEQFF.

This clonotype was counted at least ten times. The rearrangement links TRBV5-1 to TRBJ1-1; D unresolved. The germline V and J ends were trimmed by 0 bases and 1 base, with 10 bases remaining between them. There are 15 residues in the CDR3. Germline V CDR1 and CDR2: SGHRS, YFSETQ. CDR3 sequence reads: CASSLASGPNTEAFF. The CDR3 nucleotides are TGCGCCAGCAGCTTGGCATCTGGTCCGAACACTGAAGCTTTCTTT.

This clonotype was seen repeatedly, ten times or more. The rearrangement joins TRBV28 to TRBJ1-2; D perhaps matches TRBD1 (5 bases). The CDR3 spans 16 residues. Germline V lookup: CDR1 MDHEN, CDR2 SYDVKM. Between the trimmed V and J ends, which lost 3 bases and 8 bases, there was a span of 22 bases. The DNA of the CDR3 is TGTGCCAGCAGTTTCCCGTACCCGGGACGGACTAGCGGCTACACCTTC. This codes for CASSFPYPGRTSGYTF.

This clonotype has a count of ten or more. The CDR3 DNA reads as TGTGCCAGCAGTAGTGACAGGGGGTTTACTGAAGCTTTCTTT. Its translation is CASSSDRGFTEAFF. The gene calls are TRBV12-3 or TRBV12-4 and TRBJ1-1; 9 bases map to TRBD1. V was clipped by 5 bases and J by 5 bases; unmatched bases: 6. This CDR3 is built from 14 residues.

This chain uses TRBV7-2 with TRBJ2-3; 7 nucleotides match TRBD2. After removal of 5 bases from V and 2 bases from J, the junction contained 13 bases not matched to a gene. The CDR3 runs 17 residues. In germline, CDR1 is SGHTA, CDR2 FQGNSA. The CDR3 DNA follows: TGTGCCAGCAGCCTGGCACCGGGGGGTCCTTCCACAGATACGCAGTATTTT. Translation gives CASSLAPGGPSTDTQYF.

This clonotype was observed at least ten times. The rearrangement links TRBV12-3 or TRBV12-4 to TRBJ1-1, with TRBD1 matching over 10 bases. The J segment lost 6 bases and the V segment lost 5 bases, leaving 9 bases of the junction unmatched. CDR3 length: 15 residues. Here the CDR3 reads CASSGRTGGIAEAFF. CDR3 sequence (DNA): TGTGCCAGCAGTGGACGGACAGGGGGGATCGCTGAAGCTTTCTTT.

This clonotype was found many times. This chain connects TRBV7-3 to TRBJ2-2, with D tentatively TRBD2 (5 bases). The ends were cut back, 6 bases at V and 4 bases at J, with 9 bases in the middle. This CDR3 has 13 amino acids. Per germline, CDR1 SGHTA and CDR2 FQGTGA. The CDR3 is CASSSTSTGELFF. The CDR3, as DNA: TGTGCCAGCAGTTCCACTAGCACCGGGGAGCTGTTTTTT.

The chain employs TRBV9 and TRBJ1-2; D not resolved. Trimming removed 6 bases from V and 6 bases from J, with 9 bases in between. Per the germline V gene, CDR1 is SGDLS and CDR2 is YYNGEE. The CDR3 is 11 amino acids. The CDR3 region has the DNA TGTGCCAGCACAGGAGCCCATGGCTACACCTTC. It is translated as CASTGAHGYTF.

This clonotype was counted only a few times. V gene TRBV2 combines with J gene TRBJ2-5; 7 bases agree with TRBD2. This CDR3 has 15 residues. J lost 2 bases, V lost 4 bases, and 7 bases had no gene match. Germline assignment: CDR1 SNHLY and CDR2 FYNNEI. CDR3 nucleotides: TGTGCCAGCAGTGCCGGGGCTAGCGGACAAGAGACCCAGTACTTC. Translation gives CASSAGASGQETQYF.